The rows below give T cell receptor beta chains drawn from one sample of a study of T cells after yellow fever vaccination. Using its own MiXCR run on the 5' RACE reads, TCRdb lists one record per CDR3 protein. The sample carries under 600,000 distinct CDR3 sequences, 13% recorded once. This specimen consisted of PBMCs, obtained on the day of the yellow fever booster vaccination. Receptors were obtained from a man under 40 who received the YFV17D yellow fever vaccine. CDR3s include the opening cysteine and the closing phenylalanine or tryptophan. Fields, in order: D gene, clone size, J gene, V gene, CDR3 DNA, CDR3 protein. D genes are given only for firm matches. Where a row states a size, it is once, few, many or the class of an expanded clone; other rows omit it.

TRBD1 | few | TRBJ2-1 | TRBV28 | TGTGCCAGCAGTTTAGTCGCAGGGGGCCGGCAGAGACAGTTCTTC | CASSLVAGGRQRQFF
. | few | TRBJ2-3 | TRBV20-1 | TGCAGTGCTAGGGGACTTTTCGACACAGATACGCAGTATTTT | CSARGLFDTDTQYF
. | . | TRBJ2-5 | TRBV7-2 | TGTGCCAGCAGGTCTACTTTCGGGGGAGAGACCCAGTACTTC | CASRSTFGGETQYF
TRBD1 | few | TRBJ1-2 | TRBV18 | TGTGCCAGCTCGTTTGGACAGGGGTTCGATGGCTACACCTTC | CASSFGQGFDGYTF
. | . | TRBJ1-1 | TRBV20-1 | TGCAGTGTCGCCCGCCTGGGGACATCAAACACTGAAGCTTTCTTT | CSVARLGTSNTEAFF
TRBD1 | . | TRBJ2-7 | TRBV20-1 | TGCAGTGCGTATCCGGGACAGGGTACCTACGAGCAGTACTTC | CSAYPGQGTYEQYF
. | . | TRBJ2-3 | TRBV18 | TGTGCCAGCTCACCAACAGGAGGTTCAGATACGCAGTATTTT | CASSPTGGSDTQYF
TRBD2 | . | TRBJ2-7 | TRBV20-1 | TGCAGTGCTAGAGGCCTCGGGGGGACCTACGAGCAGTACTTC | CSARGLGGTYEQYF
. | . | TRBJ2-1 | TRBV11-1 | TGTGCCAGCAGCTTAGAAAGGGCAGGGGAATTGTATGGCAATGAGCAGTTCTTC | CASSLERAGELYGNEQFF
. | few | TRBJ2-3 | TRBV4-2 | TGTGCCAGCAGCCAAGACGCGACAGGGAGGAGCACAGATACGCAGTATTTT | CASSQDATGRSTDTQYF
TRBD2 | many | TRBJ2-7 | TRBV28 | TGTGCCAGCAGTTTAGTGGCGGCGGGAGGCACCTACGAGCAGTACTTC | CASSLVAAGGTYEQYF
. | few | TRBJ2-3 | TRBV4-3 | TGCGCCAGCAGCCCAACGTACCCACTCCATACGCAGTATTTT | CASSPTYPLHTQYF
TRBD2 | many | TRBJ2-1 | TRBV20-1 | TGCAGTGCTAGGTCGCCTAGCGGGAGATTAAACAATGAGCAGTTCTTC | CSARSPSGRLNNEQFF
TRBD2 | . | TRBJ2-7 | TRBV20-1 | TGCAGCCTAGAAAAAGCGGGAGGGTCCGGCGAGCAGTACTTC | CSLEKAGGSGEQYF
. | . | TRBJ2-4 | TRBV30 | TGTGCCTGGAGTGTACCGAGGGGGGACCCCGGGGACATTCAGTACTTC | CAWSVPRGDPGDIQYF
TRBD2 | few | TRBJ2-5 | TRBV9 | TGTGCCAGCAGCGTAGGCACTAGCGGGAGAGAGACCCAGTACTTC | CASSVGTSGRETQYF
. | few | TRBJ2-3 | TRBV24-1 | TGTGCCACCAGTGACCCCAGTGGGGCGGCGGATACGCAGTATTTT | CATSDPSGAADTQYF
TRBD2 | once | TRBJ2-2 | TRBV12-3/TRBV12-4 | TGTGCCAGCAGTTTTCGGACTAGCGGCCCGAGGGAAACCGGGGAGCTGTTTTTT | CASSFRTSGPRETGELFF
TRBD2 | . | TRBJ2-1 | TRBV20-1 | TGCAGTGCGACCGGGACTAGGTCTGTCGATGAGCAGTTCTTC | CSATGTRSVDEQFF
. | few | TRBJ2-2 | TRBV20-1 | TGCAGTGCGAGACCTAGTATCTCGAACACCGGGGAGCTGTTTTTT | CSARPSISNTGELFF
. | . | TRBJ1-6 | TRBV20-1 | TGCAGTGCTAGAGATCGAAGACAGAACTATAATTCACCCCTCCACTTT | CSARDRRQNYNSPLHF
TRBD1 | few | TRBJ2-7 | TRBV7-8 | TGTGCCAGCAGCTCGGACACGGATAGGGGGCATTACGAGCAGTACTTC | CASSSDTDRGHYEQYF
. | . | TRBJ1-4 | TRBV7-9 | TGTGCCAGCAGCTTAACCGTTGCCAATGAAAAACTGTTTTTT | CASSLTVANEKLFF
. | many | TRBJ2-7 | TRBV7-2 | TGTGCCAGCAGTTTTGGGGGCGGCGAGCAGTACTTC | CASSFGGGEQYF
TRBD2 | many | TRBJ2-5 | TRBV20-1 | TGCAGTGCTAGGGTTAGCGGGAGTGGGGAGACCCAGTACTTC | CSARVSGSGETQYF
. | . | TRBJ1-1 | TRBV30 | TGCATGGGGGGGACGAGCACTGAAGCTTTCTTT | CMGGTSTEAFF
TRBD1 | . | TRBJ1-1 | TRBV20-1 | TGCAGTGCCACCTGGGACAGGGGGCAAGGTGAAGCTTTCTTT | CSATWDRGQGEAFF
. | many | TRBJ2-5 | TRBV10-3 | TGTGCCATCAGTGACGGTAAAGAGACCCAGTACTTC | CAISDGKETQYF
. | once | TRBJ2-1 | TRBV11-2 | TGTGCCAGCAGCTTTAACCCGCGGAGGCGCTCCTACAATGAGCAGTTCTTC | CASSFNPRRRSYNEQFF
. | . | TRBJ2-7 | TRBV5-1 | TGCGCCAGCAGCACGCAGGGCGGGTATTACGAGCAGTACTTC | CASSTQGGYYEQYF
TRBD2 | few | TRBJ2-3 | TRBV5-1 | TGCGCCAGCAGCTTGGGTAGCGGGAGTTCTACAGATACGCAGTATTTT | CASSLGSGSSTDTQYF
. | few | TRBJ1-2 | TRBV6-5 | TGTGCCAGCAGTTACACCGGACAGACTAACTATGGCTACACCTTC | CASSYTGQTNYGYTF
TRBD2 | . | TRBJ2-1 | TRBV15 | TGTGCCACCCATACCCTAGCGGGAGGTAACAATGAGCAGTTCTTC | CATHTLAGGNNEQFF
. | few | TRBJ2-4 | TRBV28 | TGTGCCAGCAGTCCAGATCGGGGGAGGCGGGACATTCAGTACTTC | CASSPDRGRRDIQYF
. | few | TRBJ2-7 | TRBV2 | TGTGCCAGCAGGAGGGTGGGTGGTACCTACGAGCAGTACTTC | CASRRVGGTYEQYF
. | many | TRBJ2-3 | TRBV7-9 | TGTGCCAGCAGCTCAAGGGACGATGACACAGATACGCAGTATTTT | CASSSRDDDTDTQYF
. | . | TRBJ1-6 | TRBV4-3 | TGCGCCAGCAGCCCCAGGATTGGGCAGGAGTCTTCACCCCTCCACTTT | CASSPRIGQESSPLHF